Ten or more counts support the clone carrying this TCR beta chain. The antigen remains undetermined. The data belong to a study of regulatory T cells in long-lasting Graves disease. Whole-study results and caveats: The work looked only at peripheral blood and did not look at thyroid tissue.

Building of the TCR beta libraries involved iRepertoire HTBI primers and Arm-PCR of CDR3 regions. TCRdb redid the calling of the multiplex PCR reads with MiXCR, one entry per CDR3 protein. The sample lists a few hundred thousand distinct CDR3 sequences; 10% to 15% were seen once. The ends were cut back, 0 bases at V and 4 bases at J, with 8 bases in the middle. Germline V lookup: CDR1 SGHRS, CDR2 YFSETQ. This CDR3 spans 13 amino acids. Time point defined: newly diagnosed GD, antithyroid drugs for less than 3 months. From PBMCs, RNA was extracted and then used to make the TCR library. These data were also filed under a second study, of T cells in Graves' hyperthyroidism and ophthalmopathy. As reported in that work: Appearing also in blood were most of the thyroid clonotypes expanded above 0.001. Ophthalmopathy was model-predicted a median about 6 months pre-onset.

The sequences come from peripheral blood mononuclear cells (PBMCs), collected at new diagnosis, from a patient treated with antithyroid drugs. The chain couples TRBV5-1 to TRBJ2-7; D uncertain. This TCR was recovered from a woman aged 18-29 years with Graves disease. CDR3 loop: CASSLERRYEQYF. CDR3 sequence (DNA): TGCGCCAGCAGCTTGGAAAGGCGTTACGAGCAGTACTTC.